This entry lists 14 T cell receptor beta chains sequenced from one sample in a study of blood T cell repertoires in COVID-19. Using immunoSEQ multiplex PCR, the repertoire was profiled, and TCRdb retains in-frame clones only, with some absent. In the table there are more than 200,000 clones, approximately 84% of which are singletons. Sequenced: PBMCs or T cells enriched from blood (not recorded which). These receptors came from a man in his sixties who had recovered from COVID-19.

This clone appeared a single time. This sequence joins TRBV4-2 and TRBJ2-3; tentative D call: TRBD2 (6 bases). The V gene lost 0 bases and the J gene lost 2 bases, with 15 bases spanning the gap. CDR1 and CDR2 (germline): LGHNA, YNFKEQ. CDR3 length equals 17 residues. The DNA of the CDR3 is TGTGCCAGCAGCCAAGATAGCGGCGGGGACCACACAGATACGCAGTATTTT. As protein: CASSQDSGGDHTDTQYF.

The rearrangement joins TRBV19 to TRBJ1-3; a possible D gene is TRBD1 (6 bases). Germline V lookup: CDR1 LNHDA, CDR2 SQIVND (reference sequence). This CDR3 comprises 13 residues. Trimming left V 7 bases short and J 0 bases short, with 7 bases between. The CDR3 loop is CASNRDSGNTIYF. CDR3 bases: TGTGCCAGTAACAGGGACTCTGGAAACACCATATATTTT.

V and J are TRBV7-9 and TRBJ2-3; 12 nucleotides line up with TRBD2. V lost 5 bases, J lost 1 base, and 4 bases stayed unmatched. Germline V lookup: CDR1 SEHNR, CDR2 FQNEAQ (reference sequence). CDR3 length: 16 residues. CDR3 sequence (DNA): TGTGCCAGCAGCCCCTGGACTAGCGGGGGCACAGATACGCAGTATTTT. This codes for CASSPWTSGGTDTQYF.

The chain employs TRBV7-3 and TRBJ2-6; 8 bases fit TRBD1. V lost 5 bases and J lost 4; bases outside the gene matches: 7. This CDR3 has 16 residues. Germline CDR1 and CDR2: SGHTA and FQGTGA. The CDR3 protein is CASSAQGAQGANVLTF. CDR3 nucleotides: TGTGCCAGCAGCGCCCAGGGGGCGCAGGGGGCCAACGTCCTGACTTTC.

The V gene is TRBV10-1, the J gene TRBJ2-5; 7 bases fit TRBD2. Germline lookup yields CDR1 WNHNN and CDR2 SYGVQD (reference sequence). After removal of 2 bases from V and 5 bases from J, the junction contained 8 bases not matched to a gene. The CDR3 contains 15 residues. The CDR3 DNA reads as TGCGCCAGCAGTGAGAGCGGGGAGGGAGCCGAGACCCAGTACTTC. This gives the protein CASSESGEGAETQYF.

The chain combines TRBV18 with TRBJ1-1, with D unclear. V lost 2 bases to trimming and J lost 0 bases, with 19 bases between them. Germline V lookup: CDR1 KGHSH, CDR2 LQKENI. This CDR3 has 18 amino acids. CDR3 bases: TGTGCCAGCTCACCAACTGTACAGCTGAAAGTAATGAACACTGAAGCTTTCTTT. Protein: CASSPTVQLKVMNTEAFF. The entire variable domain, with the rest obtained from reference TRBV18 and TRBJ1-1, is as follows: NAGVMQNPRHLVRRRGQEARLRCSPMKGHSHVYWYRQLPEEGLKFMVYLQKENIIDESGMPKERFSAEFPKEGPSILRIQQVVRGDSAAYFCASSPTVQLKVMNTEAFFGQGTRLTVV.

This clone has more than one count but fewer than ten. The J gene is TRBJ1-2, the V gene TRBV19; D is uncertain. The V gene's germline CDR1 is LNHDA and CDR2 SQIVND (reference sequence). CDR3 length equals 14 residues. The V end was cut by 6 bases, the J end by 3 bases, with 14 bases between. The CDR3 region is CASRRSIEDYGYTF. The CDR3 nucleotides read TGTGCCAGTAGGAGGAGTATTGAGGACTATGGCTACACCTTC.

The rearrangement joins TRBV5-1 to TRBJ1-1; D might be TRBD1 (6 bases). CDR3 length: 14 amino acids. The V end lost 4 bases, the J end lost 4 bases, and 14 bases lay between the germline ends. The germline V gene has CDR1 SGHRS and CDR2 YFSETQ. The CDR3 loop reads CASSVGGGGTEAFF. Written as DNA, the CDR3 is TGCGCCAGCAGCGTGGGGGGCGGTGGCACTGAAGCTTTCTTT.

V is TRBV6-6 and J is TRBJ2-7; TRBD1 matches 7 bases. The CDR3 covers 15 residues. From germline, CDR1 is MNHNY and CDR2 SVGAGI (reference sequence). The trim removed 2 bases at V and 2 bases at J, leaving 6 bases unmatched. CDR3 DNA: TGTGCCAGCAGTTACACAGGGGACGTCACCTACGAGCAGTACTTC. It encodes CASSYTGDVTYEQYF.

The chain combines TRBV7-9 with TRBJ1-3, with 7 bases lining up with TRBD1. In germline, CDR1 is SEHNR, CDR2 FQNEAQ (reference sequence). With 5 bases clipped from V and 3 bases from J, the junction kept 4 bases outside the gene matches. The CDR3 is made up of 14 amino acids. DNA for the CDR3: TGTGCCAGCAGCAAAACAGGGGTTGGAAACACCATATATTTT. This codes for CASSKTGVGNTIYF.

The chain links TRBV6-5 to TRBJ1-2, with 10 bases fitting TRBD1. The ends lost 6 bases at V and 7 bases at J; junction bases unmatched: 2. The CDR3 sequence is 12 residues long. Per the germline V gene, CDR1 is MNHEY and CDR2 is SVGAGI. The CDR3 bases are TGTGCCAGCAGCCGGACAGGGGGTGGCTACACCTTC. This codes for CASSRTGGGYTF.

The chain joins TRBV11-3 to TRBJ1-1; D gene ambiguous. Germline V gives CDR1 SGHNT, CDR2 YENEEA. The ends were cut back, 5 bases at V and 1 base at J, with 8 bases in the middle. This CDR3 region has 13 residues. The CDR3 nucleotides are TGTGCCAGCAGCCCCGCAGGGAACACTGAAGCTTTCTTT. Its translation: CASSPAGNTEAFF.

This chain links TRBV4-3 with TRBJ1-5; possibly TRBD1 for D (5 bases). CDR3 length equals 18 residues. Trimming took 0 bases from V and 2 from J, leaving 17 bases between them. The germline V gene has CDR1 LGHNA and CDR2 YSLEER. Here the CDR3 reads CASSQDRPQSGRNQPQHF. DNA of the CDR3: TGCGCCAGCAGCCAAGATCGCCCACAGTCAGGGCGCAATCAGCCCCAGCATTTT.

The gene calls are TRBV25-1 and TRBJ2-1; 8 nucleotides agree with TRBD1. Germline lookup yields CDR1 MGHDK and CDR2 SYGVNS. This CDR3 contains 17 residues. After removal of 6 bases from V and 2 bases from J, the junction contained 12 bases not matched to a gene. The CDR3 reads CASSELLGQGPYNEQFF. The CDR3 bases are TGTGCCAGCAGCGAACTACTCGGACAGGGCCCCTACAATGAGCAGTTCTTC.